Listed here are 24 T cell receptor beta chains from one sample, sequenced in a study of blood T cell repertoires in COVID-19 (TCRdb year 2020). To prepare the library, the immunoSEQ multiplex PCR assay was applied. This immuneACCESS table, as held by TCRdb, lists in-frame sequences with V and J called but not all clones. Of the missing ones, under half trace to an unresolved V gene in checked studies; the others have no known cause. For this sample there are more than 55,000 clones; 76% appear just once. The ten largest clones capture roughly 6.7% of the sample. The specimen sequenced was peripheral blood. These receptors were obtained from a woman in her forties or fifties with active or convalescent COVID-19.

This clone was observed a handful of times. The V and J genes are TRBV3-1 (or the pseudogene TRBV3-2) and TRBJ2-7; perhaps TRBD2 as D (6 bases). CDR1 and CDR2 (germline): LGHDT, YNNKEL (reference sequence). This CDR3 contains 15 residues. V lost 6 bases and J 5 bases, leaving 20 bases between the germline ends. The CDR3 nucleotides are TGTGCCAGCAGGTTATCGGGGGTGGGTGCCGACGAGCAGTACTTC. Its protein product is CASRLSGVGADEQYF.

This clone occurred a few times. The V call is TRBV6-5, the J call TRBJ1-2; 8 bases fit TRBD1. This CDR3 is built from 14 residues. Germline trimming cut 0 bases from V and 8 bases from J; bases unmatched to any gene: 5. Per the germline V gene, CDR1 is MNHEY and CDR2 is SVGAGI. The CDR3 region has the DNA TGTGCCAGCAGTTACTCCCCGGGACAGGAGGGCTACACCTTC. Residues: CASSYSPGQEGYTF.

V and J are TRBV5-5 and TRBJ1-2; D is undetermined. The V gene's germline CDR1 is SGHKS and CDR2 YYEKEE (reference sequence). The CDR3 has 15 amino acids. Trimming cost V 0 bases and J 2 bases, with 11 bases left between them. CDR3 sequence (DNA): TGTGCCAGCAGCTTGGAGGGAGTTATGAACTATGGCTACACCTTC. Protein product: CASSLEGVMNYGYTF. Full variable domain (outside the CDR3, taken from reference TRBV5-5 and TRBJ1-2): DAGVTQSPTHLIKTRGQQVTLRCSPISGHKSVSWYQQVLGQGPQFIFQYYEKEERGRGNFPDRFSARQFPNYSSELNVNALLLGDSALYLCASSLEGVMNYGYTFGSGTRLTVV.

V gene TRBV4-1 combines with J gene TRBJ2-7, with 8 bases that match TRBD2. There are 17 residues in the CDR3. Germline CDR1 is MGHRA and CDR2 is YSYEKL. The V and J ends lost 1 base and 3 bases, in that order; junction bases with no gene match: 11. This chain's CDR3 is CASSQGQREYGGYEQYF. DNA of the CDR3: TGCGCCAGCAGCCAAGGGCAGCGGGAGTACGGGGGCTACGAGCAGTACTTC.

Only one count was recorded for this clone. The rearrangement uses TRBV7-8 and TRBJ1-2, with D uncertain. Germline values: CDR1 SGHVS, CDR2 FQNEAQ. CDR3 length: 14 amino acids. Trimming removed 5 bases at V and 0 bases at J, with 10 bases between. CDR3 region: CASSEGRSNYGYTF. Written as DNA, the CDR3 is TGTGCCAGCAGCGAGGGCAGATCTAACTATGGCTACACCTTC.

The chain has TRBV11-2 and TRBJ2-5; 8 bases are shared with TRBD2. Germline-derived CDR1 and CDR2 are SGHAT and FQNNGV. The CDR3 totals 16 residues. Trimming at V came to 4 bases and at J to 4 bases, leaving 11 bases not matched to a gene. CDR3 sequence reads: CASSSNLRGRIETQYF. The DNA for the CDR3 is TGTGCCAGCAGCTCGAACCTTCGCGGGAGGATAGAGACCCAGTACTTC.

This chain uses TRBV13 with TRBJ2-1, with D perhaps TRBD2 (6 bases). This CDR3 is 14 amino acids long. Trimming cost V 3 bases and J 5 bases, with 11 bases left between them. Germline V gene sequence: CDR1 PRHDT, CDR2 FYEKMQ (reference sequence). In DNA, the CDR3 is TGTGCCAGCAGCTTCCGGGACTGGCACAATGAGCAGTTCTTC. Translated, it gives CASSFRDWHNEQFF.

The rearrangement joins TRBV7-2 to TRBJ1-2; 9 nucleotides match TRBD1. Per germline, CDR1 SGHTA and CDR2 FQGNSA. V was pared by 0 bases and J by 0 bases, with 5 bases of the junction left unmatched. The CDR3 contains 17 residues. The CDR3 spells CASSLAPTGGANYGYTF. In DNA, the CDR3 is TGTGCCAGCAGCTTAGCCCCTACAGGGGGCGCTAACTATGGCTACACCTTC.

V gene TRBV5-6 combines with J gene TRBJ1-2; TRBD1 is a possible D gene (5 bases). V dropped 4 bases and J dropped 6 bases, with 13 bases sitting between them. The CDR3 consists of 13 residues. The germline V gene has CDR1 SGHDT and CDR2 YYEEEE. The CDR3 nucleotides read TGTGCCAGCAGCCCAGGGCGAACCCATGGCTACACCTTC. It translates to CASSPGRTHGYTF.

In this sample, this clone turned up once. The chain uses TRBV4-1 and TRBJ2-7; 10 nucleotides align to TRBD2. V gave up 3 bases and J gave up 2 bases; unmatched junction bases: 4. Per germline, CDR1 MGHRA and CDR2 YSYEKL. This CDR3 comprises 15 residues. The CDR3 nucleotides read TGCGCCAGCAGCCATCTAGCGGGAGTACCCTACGAGCAGTACTTC. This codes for CASSHLAGVPYEQYF.

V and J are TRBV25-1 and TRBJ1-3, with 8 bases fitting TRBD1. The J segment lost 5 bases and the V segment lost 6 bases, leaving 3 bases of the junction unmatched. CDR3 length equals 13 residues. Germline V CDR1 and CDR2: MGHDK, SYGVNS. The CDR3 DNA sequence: TGTGCCAGCAGAGGACAGGGAAGAAACACCATATATTTT. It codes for CASRGQGRNTIYF.

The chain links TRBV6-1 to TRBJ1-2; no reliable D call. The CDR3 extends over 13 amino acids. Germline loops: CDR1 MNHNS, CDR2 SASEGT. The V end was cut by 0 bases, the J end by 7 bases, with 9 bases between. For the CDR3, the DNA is TGTGCCAGCAGTGAAGCGCGGCAGAGTGGCTACACCTTC. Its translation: CASSEARQSGYTF.

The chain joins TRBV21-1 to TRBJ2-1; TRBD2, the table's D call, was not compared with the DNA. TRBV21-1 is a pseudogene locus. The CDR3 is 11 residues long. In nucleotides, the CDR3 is TGTGCCAGCAGTCCCGGGGATGAGCAGTTCTTC. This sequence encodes CASSPGDEQFF.

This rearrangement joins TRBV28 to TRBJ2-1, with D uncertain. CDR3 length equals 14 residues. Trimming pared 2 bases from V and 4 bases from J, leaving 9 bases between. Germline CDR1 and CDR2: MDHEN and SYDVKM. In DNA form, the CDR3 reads TGTGCCAGCAGTTTACGCCAGATTTACAATGAGCAGTTCTTC. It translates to CASSLRQIYNEQFF. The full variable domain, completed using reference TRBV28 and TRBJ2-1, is DVKVTQSSRYLVKRTGEKVFLECVQDMDHENMFWYRQDPGLGLRLIYFSYDVKMKEKGDIPEGYSVSREKKERFSLILESASTNQTSMYLCASSLRQIYNEQFFGPGTRLTVL.

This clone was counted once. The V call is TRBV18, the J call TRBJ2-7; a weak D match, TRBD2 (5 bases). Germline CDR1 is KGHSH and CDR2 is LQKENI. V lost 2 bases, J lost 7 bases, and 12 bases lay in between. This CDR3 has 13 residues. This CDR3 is CASSPGYWREQYF. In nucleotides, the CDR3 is TGTGCCAGCTCACCAGGGTACTGGAGGGAGCAGTACTTC. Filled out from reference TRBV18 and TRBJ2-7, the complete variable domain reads NAGVMQNPRHLVRRRGQEARLRCSPMKGHSHVYWYRQLPEEGLKFMVYLQKENIIDESGMPKERFSAEFPKEGPSILRIQQVVRGDSAAYFCASSPGYWREQYFGPGTRLTVT.

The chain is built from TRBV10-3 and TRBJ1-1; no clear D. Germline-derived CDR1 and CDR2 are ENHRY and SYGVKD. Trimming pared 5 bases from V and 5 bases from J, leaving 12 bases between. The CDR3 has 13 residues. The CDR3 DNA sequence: TGTGCCATCAGTCGCGCCCGAGGGACTGAAGCTTTCTTT. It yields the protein CAISRARGTEAFF.

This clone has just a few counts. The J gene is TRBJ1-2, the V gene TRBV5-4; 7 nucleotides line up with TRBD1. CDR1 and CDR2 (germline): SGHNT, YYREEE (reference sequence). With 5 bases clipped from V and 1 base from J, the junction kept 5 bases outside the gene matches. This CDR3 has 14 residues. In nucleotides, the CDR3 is TGTGCCAGCAGACCGAGACAGGGTAACTATGGCTACACCTTC. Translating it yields CASRPRQGNYGYTF.

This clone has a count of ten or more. The CDR3 spells CASSLVTSSYEQYF. CDR3 sequence (DNA): TGTGCCAGCAGCTTAGTAACTAGCTCCTACGAGCAGTACTTC. This chain joins TRBV7-2 and TRBJ2-7, with D tentatively TRBD2 (5 bases). Trimming shortened V by 1 base and J by 0 bases, and 7 bases separated the two germline ends. The germline CDR1 and CDR2 sequences are SGHTA and FQGNSA. The CDR3 runs to 14 residues.

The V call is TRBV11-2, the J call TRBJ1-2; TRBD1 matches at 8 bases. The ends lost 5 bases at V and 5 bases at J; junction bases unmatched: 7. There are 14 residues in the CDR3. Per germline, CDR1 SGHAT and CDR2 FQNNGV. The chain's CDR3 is CASSRPGGRYGYTF. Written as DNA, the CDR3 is TGTGCCAGCAGCCGGCCAGGGGGCCGATATGGCTACACCTTC.

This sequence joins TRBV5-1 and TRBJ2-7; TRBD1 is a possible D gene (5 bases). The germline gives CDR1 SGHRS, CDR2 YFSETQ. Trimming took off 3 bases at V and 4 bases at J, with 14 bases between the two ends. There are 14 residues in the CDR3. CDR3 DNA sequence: TGCGCCAGCAGCTCAGGGAAAGGCTTGTACGAGCAGTACTTC. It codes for CASSSGKGLYEQYF.

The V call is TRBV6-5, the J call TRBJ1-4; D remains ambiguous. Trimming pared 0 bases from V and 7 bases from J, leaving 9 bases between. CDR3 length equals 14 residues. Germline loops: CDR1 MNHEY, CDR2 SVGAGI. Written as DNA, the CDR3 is TGTGCCAGCAGTTACTCGAACTCGGTTGAAAAACTGTTTTTT. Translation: CASSYSNSVEKLFF.

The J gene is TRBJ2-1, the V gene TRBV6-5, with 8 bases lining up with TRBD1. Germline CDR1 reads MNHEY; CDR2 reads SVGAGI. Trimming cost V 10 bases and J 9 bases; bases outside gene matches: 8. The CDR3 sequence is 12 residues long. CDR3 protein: CATRSGTGEQFF. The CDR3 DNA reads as TGTGCCACCCGCTCAGGGACAGGTGAGCAGTTCTTC.

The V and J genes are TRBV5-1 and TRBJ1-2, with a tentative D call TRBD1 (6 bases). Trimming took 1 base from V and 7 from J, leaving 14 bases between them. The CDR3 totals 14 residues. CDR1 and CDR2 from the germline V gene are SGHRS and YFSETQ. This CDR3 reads CASSLKGGPRGYTF. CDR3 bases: TGCGCCAGCAGCTTGAAGGGGGGGCCGCGTGGCTACACCTTC.

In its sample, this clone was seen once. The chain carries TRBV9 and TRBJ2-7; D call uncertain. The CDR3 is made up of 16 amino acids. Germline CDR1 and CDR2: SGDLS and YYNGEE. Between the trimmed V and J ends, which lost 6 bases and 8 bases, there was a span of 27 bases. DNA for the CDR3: TGTGCCAGCACTCCTCTCGGGTCTCACAACCCCCCTCAGCAGTACTTC. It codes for CASTPLGSHNPPQQYF.